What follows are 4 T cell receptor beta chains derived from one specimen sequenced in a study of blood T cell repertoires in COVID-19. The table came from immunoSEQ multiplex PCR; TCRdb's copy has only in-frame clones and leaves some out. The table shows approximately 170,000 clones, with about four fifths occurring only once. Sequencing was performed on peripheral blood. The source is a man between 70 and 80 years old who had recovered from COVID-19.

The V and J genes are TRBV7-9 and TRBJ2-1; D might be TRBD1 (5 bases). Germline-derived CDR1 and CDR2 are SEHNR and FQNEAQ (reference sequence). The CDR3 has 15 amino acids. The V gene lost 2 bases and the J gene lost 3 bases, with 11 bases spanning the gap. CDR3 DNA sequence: TGTGCCAGCAGCTTAAGGGGCACGGGCTACAATGAGCAGTTCTTC. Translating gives CASSLRGTGYNEQFF.

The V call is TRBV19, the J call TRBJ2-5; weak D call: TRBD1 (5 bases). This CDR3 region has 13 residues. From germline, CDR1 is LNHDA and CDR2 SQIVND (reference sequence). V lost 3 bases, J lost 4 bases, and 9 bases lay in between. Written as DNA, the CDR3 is TGTGCCAGTAGTATTAATAGGGGAGAGACCCAGTACTTC. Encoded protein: CASSINRGETQYF.

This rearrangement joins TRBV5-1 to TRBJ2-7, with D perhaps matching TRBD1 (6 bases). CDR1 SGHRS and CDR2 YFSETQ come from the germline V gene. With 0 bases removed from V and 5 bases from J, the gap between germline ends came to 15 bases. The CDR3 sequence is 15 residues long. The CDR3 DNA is TGCGCCAGCAGCTTGGGGGGGCAGGGGATCCACGAGCAGTACTTC. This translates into CASSLGGQGIHEQYF.

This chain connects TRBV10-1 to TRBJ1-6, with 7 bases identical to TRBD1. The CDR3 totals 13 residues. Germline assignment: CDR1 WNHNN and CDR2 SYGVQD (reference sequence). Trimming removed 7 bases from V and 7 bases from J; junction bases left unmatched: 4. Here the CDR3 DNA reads TGCGCCAGCAACCGGGACAGAAATTCACCCCTCCACTTT. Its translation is CASNRDRNSPLHF.